The sequence of this T cell receptor (beta chain) was determined in a study of blood T cells in healthy people across ages. A J-beta primer mix and a sample-barcoded 5' primer were used in a second PCR of roughly 6 to 12 cycles. TCRdb re-called the 5' RACE reads through MiXCR, storing one row per CDR3 protein. There are approximately 850,000 distinct CDR3 sequences in the sample; 55% to 75% occur only once, and over 20% lies in the top ten. Collection of about 9.4 milliliters of peripheral blood was performed for each donor. Extractions gave at least 5.5 micrograms of total RNA per sample. Trimming took 4 bases from V and 0 from J, leaving 19 bases between them. The CDR3 is 18 residues long. CDR1 is MNHEY and CDR2 is SVGEGT in the germline V gene.

The TCR sequence derives from a young man in good health. The J gene is TRBJ2-1, the V gene TRBV6-2 or TRBV6-3; no reliable D call. The sample comprised blood. CDR3 residues: CASSSLGRTWSSYNEQFF. The DNA for the CDR3 is TGTGCCAGCAGTTCCTTGGGCCGTACTTGGTCCTCCTACAATGAGCAGTTCTTC.